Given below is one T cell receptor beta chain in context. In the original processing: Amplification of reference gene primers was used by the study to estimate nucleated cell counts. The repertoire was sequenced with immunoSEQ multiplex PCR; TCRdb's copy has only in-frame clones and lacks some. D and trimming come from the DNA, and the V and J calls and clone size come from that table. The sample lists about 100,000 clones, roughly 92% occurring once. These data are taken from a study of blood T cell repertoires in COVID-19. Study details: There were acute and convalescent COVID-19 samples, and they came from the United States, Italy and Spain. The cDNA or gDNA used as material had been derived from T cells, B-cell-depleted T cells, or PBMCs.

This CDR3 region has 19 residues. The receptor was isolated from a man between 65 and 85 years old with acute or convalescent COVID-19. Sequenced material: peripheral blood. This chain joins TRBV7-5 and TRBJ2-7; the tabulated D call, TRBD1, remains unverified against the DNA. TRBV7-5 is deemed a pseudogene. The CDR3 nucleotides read TGTGCCAGAAGCTTAGTAGGAGAGGCGGTCCGGGACAGGGCCTACGAGCAGTACTTC. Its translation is CARSLVGEAVRDRAYEQYF.